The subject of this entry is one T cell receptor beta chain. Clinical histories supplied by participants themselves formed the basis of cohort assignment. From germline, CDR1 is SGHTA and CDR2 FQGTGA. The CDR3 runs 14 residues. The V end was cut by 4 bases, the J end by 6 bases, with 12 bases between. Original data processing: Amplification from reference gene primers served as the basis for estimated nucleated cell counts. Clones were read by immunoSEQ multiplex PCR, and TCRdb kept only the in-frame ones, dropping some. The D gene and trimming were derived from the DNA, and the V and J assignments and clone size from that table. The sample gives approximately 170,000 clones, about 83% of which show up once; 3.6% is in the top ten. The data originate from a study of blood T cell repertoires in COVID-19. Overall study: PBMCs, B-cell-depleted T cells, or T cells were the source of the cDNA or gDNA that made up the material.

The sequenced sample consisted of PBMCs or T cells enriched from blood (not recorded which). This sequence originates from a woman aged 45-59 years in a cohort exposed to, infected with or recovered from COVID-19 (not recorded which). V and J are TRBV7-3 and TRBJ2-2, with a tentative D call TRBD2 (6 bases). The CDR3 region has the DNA TGTGCCAGCAGCTCCCGACTAGTCCCCGGGGAGCTGTTTTTT. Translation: CASSSRLVPGELFF.